This T cell receptor beta chain was identified during a study of cytomegalovirus exposure and HLA in healthy donors. The study's findings and limits: Indistinguishable V segments such as TRBV6-2 and TRBV6-3 were excluded. Despite most TCR sequences being rare, some public TCRs occurred in many donors.

13 Jbeta primers and 60 Vbeta primers were used for the PCR. Clones were read by immunoSEQ multiplex PCR, and TCRdb kept only the in-frame ones, dropping some. The repertoire has more than 150,000 clones, 65% to 85% of them found once; the top ten carry 2.5% to 4%. In the case of this clone: The target antigen is unknown.

There are 14 residues in the CDR3. V shed 6 bases and J shed 2 bases, with 12 bases lying between them. The germline gives CDR1 LNHDA, CDR2 SQIVND (reference sequence). Sequenced input: PBMCs. The chain combines TRBV19 with TRBJ2-3; a weak D match, TRBD1 (7 bases). The sequence came from a woman between 50 and 59 years old in good health and CMV-seropositive. The CDR3 DNA sequence: TGTGCCAGTAGACGCAGGGGGGACACAGATACGCAGTATTTT. Its protein product is CASRRRGDTDTQYF.